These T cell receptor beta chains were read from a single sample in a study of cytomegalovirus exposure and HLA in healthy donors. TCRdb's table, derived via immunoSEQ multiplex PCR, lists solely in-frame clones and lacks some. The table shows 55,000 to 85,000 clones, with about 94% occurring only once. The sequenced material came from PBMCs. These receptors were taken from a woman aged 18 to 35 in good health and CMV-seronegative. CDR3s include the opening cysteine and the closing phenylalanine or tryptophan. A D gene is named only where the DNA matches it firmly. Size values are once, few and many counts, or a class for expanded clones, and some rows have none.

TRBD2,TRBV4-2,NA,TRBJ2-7,TGTGCCAGCAGCCAAGATGCTAGCGGGGCCCCCTACGAGCAGTACTTC,CASSQDASGAPYEQYF
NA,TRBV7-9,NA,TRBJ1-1,TGTGCCAGCAGCTTCAGAGGTGACAACACTGAAGCTTTCTTT,CASSFRGDNTEAFF
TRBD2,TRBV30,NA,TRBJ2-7,TGTGCCTGGAGCCAGGGACTAGCGGGCGACTACGAGCAGTACTTC,CAWSQGLAGDYEQYF
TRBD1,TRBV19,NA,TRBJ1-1,TGTGCCAGTAGTACGATACAGGGGGCAATTACTGAAGCTTTCTTT,CASSTIQGAITEAFF
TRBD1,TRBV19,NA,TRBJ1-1,TGTGCCAGTAGTTCCCCTGCAGGGGGTCTAAGAGCTTTCTTT,CASSSPAGGLRAFF
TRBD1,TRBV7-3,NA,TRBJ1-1,TGTGCCAGCAGCCCATACAGGGGCGAGAACACTGAAGCTTTCTTT,CASSPYRGENTEAFF
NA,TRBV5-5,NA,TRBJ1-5,TGTGCCAGCAGCGCTGAGACAGGCCAGCCCCAGCATTTT,CASSAETGQPQHF
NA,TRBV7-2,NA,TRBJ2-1,TGTGCCAGCAGCTTACGTGTTTATGAGCAGTTCTTC,CASSLRVYEQFF
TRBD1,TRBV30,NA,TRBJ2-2,TGTGCCTTGACCCGACAGGGGATGGGCCGGGAGCACACCGGGGAGCTGTTTTTT,CALTRQGMGREHTGELFF
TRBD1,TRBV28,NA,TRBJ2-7,TGTGCCAGCAGCAACAGGGGGCTTGTCTACGAGCAGTACTTC,CASSNRGLVYEQYF
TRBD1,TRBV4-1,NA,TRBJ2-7,TGCGCCAGCAGCCAATACCGGGACAGGCAATACGAGCAGTACTTC,CASSQYRDRQYEQYF
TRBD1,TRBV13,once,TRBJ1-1,TGTGCCAGCAGCTTAGTAGAGGGACAGCCGAACACTGAAGCTTTCTTT,CASSLVEGQPNTEAFF
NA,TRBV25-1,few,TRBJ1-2,TGTGCCAGCATTAGGACAGATACTGGCTACACCTTC,CASIRTDTGYTF
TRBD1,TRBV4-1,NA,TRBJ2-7,TGCGCCAGCAGTGTGGACAGGACCAAGTACGAGCAGTACTTC,CASSVDRTKYEQYF
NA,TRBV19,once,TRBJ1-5,TGTGCCAGTAGGGGTGTGGCAGGGCTGGGCAATCAGCCCCAGCATTTT,CASRGVAGLGNQPQHF
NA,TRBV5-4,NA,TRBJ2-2,TGTGCCAGCAGCTCTCCTGCAAGCTCAGGGTCGCACACCGGGGAGCTGTTTTTT,CASSSPASSGSHTGELFF
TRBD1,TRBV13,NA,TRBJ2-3,TGTGCCAGCAGCAATGCCGGGACAGGGGGCTCGCAGTATTTT,CASSNAGTGGSQYF
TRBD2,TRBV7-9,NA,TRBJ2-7,TGTGCCAGCAGCCGGCCGGGGGGCTCCTACGAGCAGTACTTC,CASSRPGGSYEQYF
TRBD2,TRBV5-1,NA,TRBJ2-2,TGCGCCAGCAGCTTGTTGGGCGGGAGGAACACCGGGGAGCTGTTTTTT,CASSLLGGRNTGELFF
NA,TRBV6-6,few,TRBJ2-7,TGTGCCAGCAGTTACTCGAGCGAGCAGTACTTC,CASSYSSEQYF
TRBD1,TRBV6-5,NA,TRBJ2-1,TGTGCCACCAAGGGACAGAGCTACAATGAGCAGTTCTTC,CATKGQSYNEQFF
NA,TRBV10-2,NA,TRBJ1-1,TGCGCCAGCAGTGAGCAGGGGATGAACACTGAAGCTTTCTTT,CASSEQGMNTEAFF
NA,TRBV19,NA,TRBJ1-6,TGTGCCAGTAAGGCAGGGGCAGATAATTCACCCCTCCACTTT,CASKAGADNSPLHF
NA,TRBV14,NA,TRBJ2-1,TGTGCCAGCAGCCTATTCGACCGGGACAATGAGCAGTTCTTC,CASSLFDRDNEQFF
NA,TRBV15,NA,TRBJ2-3,TGTGCCACCAGCAGTCCGGGACAAGGGTTCCCCACAGATACGCAGTATTTT,CATSSPGQGFPTDTQYF
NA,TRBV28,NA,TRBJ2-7,TGTGCCAGCAGCCGACAGGAGGCCGAGCAGTACTTC,CASSRQEAEQYF
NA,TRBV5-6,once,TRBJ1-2,TGTGCCAGCAGTCCTCAGGATAGCTATGGCTACACCTTC,CASSPQDSYGYTF
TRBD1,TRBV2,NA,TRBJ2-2,TGTGCCAGCATACTAGGACAGGGGGCGATCGGGGAGCTGTTTTTT,CASILGQGAIGELFF
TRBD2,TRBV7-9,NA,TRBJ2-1,TGTGCCAGCAGCTTGGGCGGGAGCAGGTACAATGAGCAGTTCTTC,CASSLGGSRYNEQFF
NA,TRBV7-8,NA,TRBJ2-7,TGTGCCAGCAGCGCTGCCAGCTCCTACGAGCAGTACTTC,CASSAASSYEQYF
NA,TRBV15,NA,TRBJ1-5,TGTGCCACCAGCAGATTAGGGGTTAGCAATCAGCCCCAGCATTTT,CATSRLGVSNQPQHF
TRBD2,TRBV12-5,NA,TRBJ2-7,TGTGCTAGTGGTCTGACCGGCGGGGGGCGTTTGGCCTACGAGCAGTACTTC,CASGLTGGGRLAYEQYF